This entry features one T cell receptor beta chain sequence. Which antigen it targets is not known. Qualities for individual bases were not recorded, and no much larger clone is one base off. The immunoSEQ Assay, a bias-controlled multiplex PCR, was used to amplify TCRbeta CDR3 regions from genomic DNA. The authors processed their data as follows. Within the assay, amplification of reference gene primers was used to estimate how many nucleated cells each sample contained. Sequence reads were collapsed and filtered to measure the absolute abundance of every unique TCRbeta CDR3 rearrangement. Productive Simpson clonality was computed per sample as the square root of Simpson's diversity index over productive rearrangements. TCRdb took over this immuneACCESS table, retaining in-frame rearrangements with V and J assigned. Such tables are incomplete; in checked studies, under half of the missing clones stem from an unresolved V gene, and the remainder is unexplained. V, J and clone size were drawn from that table, and D and trimming were deduced from the DNA. A total of roughly 340,000 clones appear in this sample, roughly nine tenths of them only once. Approximately 1% of the sample goes to the ten largest clones.

The sample comes from a study of blood T cell repertoires in COVID-19 (TCRdb year 2020). For the wider study: Collaborator samples came from the United States, Italy and Spain and covered acute and convalescent phases of COVID-19. The material from the prospective study consisted of cDNA or gDNA derived from T cells, B-cell-depleted T cells, or PBMCs. Subjects who had been exposed to COVID-19, were actively infected with it, or had recovered from it provided the deeply sampled blood TCRbeta repertoires that made up the dataset. Where available, HLA class I and class II types were taken from metadata supplied by the sample provider and were not determined by assay-based typing. The samples were drawn from the first 160 participants of the ongoing ImmuneRACE study and from 950 to 1,500 subjects provided by 6 global collaborators. The repertoires were released in a freely available public database intended as a resource for research on the immune response to SARS-CoV-2. Nearly every sample came with metadata listing a de-identified subject ID, COVID-19 status, age in years and sex.

What the authors observed across the whole study: The quantity of clinical and demographic metadata differed by source and by participant and was supplied without curation.

In the prospective study, participants were 18 to 89 years old, resided in around 25 geographic areas of the United States, and were enrolled through a virtual design. To assign participants to cohorts, the prospective study relied on clinical history that participants themselves reported in a screening survey and a study questionnaire. For ImmuneRACE Cohort 3, a participant was defined as recovered based on two consecutive negative NP/OP PCR tests, clearance by a healthcare professional, or resolution of symptoms. Mobile phlebotomists in the prospective study collected whole blood, serum and a nasopharyngeal or oropharyngeal swab from every participant. Additional blood draws and questionnaires over a 2-month period could optionally be provided by prospective study participants. Before DNA extraction, blood samples from the prospective study were shipped at room temperature or frozen. Via the germline V gene, CDR1 is KGHDR and CDR2 SFDVKD. The CDR3 contains 14 residues, cysteine and phenylalanine counted. Only CDR3 DNA is held: 42 bases, read in frame from base 1. Trimming removed 6 bases from V and 8 bases from J; the gene matches leave 7 bases unexplained.

The chain couples TRBV24-1 to TRBJ2-1; a stretch of 9 junction bases matches TRBD2. This receptor was obtained from a man in his late teens or twenties who had recovered from COVID-19. Material: PBMCs or T cells enriched from blood (not recorded which). The CDR3 region reads CATSRRGGGDEQFF. The sequence in DNA is TGTGCCACCAGTAGGCGGGGGGGTGGGGATGAGCAGTTCTTC.